Given below is one TCR beta chain in context. Its cognate antigen is unknown. This specimen belongs to a study of shared clonotypes between healthy human individuals. For the study at large: Each donor had three CD4 naive, three CD4 memory, two CD8 naive and one CD8 memory plate. Overall study results and limits: Estimated richness was generally greater in naive than memory subsets.

Deep level was the assay's run setting. Assay: immunoSEQ multiplex PCR; the TCRdb copy retains only in-frame clones and omits some. The data show around 1.5 million clones, with under 99% seen just once and 0.4% to 0.55% held by the top ten. Sequencing used naive CD4+ T cells sorted from blood. The sample's subset: CD45RA+ positively selected. This TCR was recovered from a man in his thirties or forties in good health.

DNA for the CDR3: TGTGCCAGCAGCTTGAACCGGGAGGCCACCGGGGAGCTGTTTTTT. Translated: CASSLNREATGELFF. This chain links TRBV7-9 with TRBJ2-2; 7 nucleotides line up with TRBD2. The CDR3 sequence is 15 residues long. V lost 3 bases and J lost 4; bases outside the gene matches: 5. CDR1 is SEHNR, CDR2 FQNEAQ, per germline (reference sequence). Using reference TRBV7-9 and TRBJ2-2 for the parts outside the CDR3, the full variable domain is DTGVSQNPRHKITKRGQNVTFRCDPISEHNRLYWYRQTLGQGPEFLTYFQNEAQLEKSRLLSDRFSAERPKGSFSTLEIQRTEQGDSAMYLCASSLNREATGELFFGEGSRLTVL.